The present TCR beta chain was sequenced within a study of neurological immune-mediated disorders. Details on this clonotype: Its matching antigen is unknown. Given a much more abundant clone one base away, this may be a read error.

5'RACE with 10-nucleotide random UMIs produced the cDNA. From the 5' RACE reads, TCRdb called clonotypes with MiXCR, one entry per CDR3 protein. Among some 53,000 distinct CDR3 sequences listed, roughly 15% were seen once. Between the trimmed V and J ends, which lost 9 bases and 7 bases, there was a span of 18 bases. This CDR3 has 13 residues. Germline values: CDR1 SGHTA, CDR2 FQGNSA. The unsorted libraries originated from 2 million PBMCs kept at -80 C. Study-wide points: Expanded clones shared no CDR3 amino acid sequences across subjects, suggesting private repertoires in all groups.

The chain links TRBV7-2 to TRBJ1-1, with D unresolved. The sample comprised PBMCs. This TCR came from a man aged 60 to 75 in good health. This CDR3 reads CARANLPGYEAFF. Written as DNA, the CDR3 is TGTGCCAGGGCGAATCTACCCGGGTATGAAGCTTTCTTT.